This T cell receptor (beta chain) came from a study of cytomegalovirus exposure and HLA in healthy donors. Findings and limits, study-wide: In vitro experiments confirmed that three CMV-associated chains were specific for CMV antigens. CMV serostatus was the sole immune exposure data available.

PCR employed 60 Vbeta and 13 Jbeta primers. Some clones are missing from TCRdb's copy, which holds only in-frame ones; the method was immunoSEQ multiplex PCR. This sample has 85,000 to 100,000 clones, with roughly 82% found just once. The germline V gene has CDR1 MNHEY and CDR2 SVGAGI. CDR3 length equals 14 residues. V was clipped by 2 bases and J by 5 bases, with 12 bases between them. As to this clone: What it binds is unknown.

This receptor was taken from a human donor in good health. V is TRBV6-5 and J is TRBJ1-1; D may be TRBD1 (5 bases). Material for sequencing was PBMCs. The CDR3 reads CASSYSGAGTEAFF. The CDR3 DNA is TGTGCCAGCAGTTACAGCGGGGCGGGTACTGAAGCTTTCTTT.